This TCR beta chain was identified in a study of blood T cell repertoires in COVID-19 (dated by TCRdb to 2019 to 2021). About the full investigation: Samples covering the acute and convalescent phases of COVID-19 were provided by collaborators in the United States, Italy and Spain. The prospective study material was composed of cDNA or gDNA derived from T cells, B-cell-depleted T cells, or PBMCs. HLA class I and class II types, where available, came from metadata supplied by the sample provider rather than from assay-based typing. The repertoires were released in a freely available public database intended as a resource for research on the immune response to SARS-CoV-2. The sample metadata nearly always contained a de-identified subject ID, COVID-19 status, age in years and sex. Samples were obtained from the ongoing ImmuneRACE study (first 160 participants) and from 1,254 subjects provided by 6 global collaborators. The dataset comprised deeply sampled blood TCRbeta repertoires from subjects exposed to, actively infected with, or recovered from COVID-19. What the work shows at the level of the full study, not this receptor alone: The amount of clinical and demographic metadata varied by source and participant and was provided uncurated.

In the prospective study, participants were about 18 to 100 years old, resided in approximately 22 geographic areas of the United States, and were enrolled through a virtual design. In the prospective study, cohorts were assigned on the basis of participant-reported clinical history obtained from a screening survey and a study questionnaire. In the prospective study, mobile phlebotomists collected whole blood, serum and a nasopharyngeal or oropharyngeal swab from each participant. Participants in the prospective study had the option to provide additional blood draws and questionnaires over a 2-month period. Before DNA extraction, prospective study blood samples were shipped either frozen or at room temperature. A remark on this clone: Its binding antigen is unknown. Per-base quality was not reported, and no clone a single base away is much larger than it.

The germline V gene sets CDR1 to SQVTM and CDR2 to ANQGSEA. The CDR3 contains 11 residues, cysteine and phenylalanine counted. The retained sequence is limited to the CDR3, 33 bases, with the frame set at the first base. V is shortened by 7 bases, J by 2 bases, and the region joining them spans 7 bases. The immunoSEQ Assay, a bias-controlled multiplex PCR, was used to amplify TCRbeta CDR3 regions from genomic DNA. Under the source paper's analysis protocol: The number of nucleated cells in each sample was estimated from the amplification of reference gene primers within the assay. To quantify the absolute abundance of each unique TCRbeta CDR3 rearrangement, sequence reads were collapsed and filtered. For each sample, productive Simpson clonality was calculated as the square root of Simpson's diversity index over productive rearrangements. The immuneACCESS repertoire file appears here via TCRdb, limited to in-frame rearrangements. These files lack a portion of the clones; in checked studies, under half of the deficit traces to unresolved V genes, and the cause of the others is not known. Clone size and V and J calls were adopted from that table, with D and trimming inferred from the DNA. This sample has approximately 290,000 clones in its table, and around 91% of those were observed once. In total, the top ten clones hold approximately 4.3% of the sample.

The TCR was taken from a woman younger than 30 with acute COVID-19. The chain joins TRBV29-1 to TRBJ2-3; TRBD1 is perhaps the D gene, given 5 matching bases. Sequencing used PBMCs or T cells enriched from blood (not recorded which). The CDR3 sequence is CSARVTDTQYF. The nucleotides read TGCAGCGCCAGGGTCACAGATACGCAGTATTTT.